This T cell receptor beta chain was found in a study of CD8 T cells in ankylosing spondylitis. General study findings and limits: Disease-linked clones were found to be CD8+ and relatively rare in peripheral blood. Disease-linked clones were reportedly significantly enriched in matched ankylosing spondylitis synovial fluid. Earlier reports found some motif variants in synovial fluid and blood in reactive arthritis. Seemingly characteristic of ankylosing spondylitis blood was a TCR beta motif consisting of fewer than 10 highly homologous variants.

Quantitative 5'-RACE was performed with molecular barcodes, and it yielded the TCR beta libraries. MiXCR, applied by TCRdb to the 5' RACE reads, yields one record per CDR3 protein. The sample holds roughly 350,000 distinct CDR3 sequences, 8% seen once. The germline gives CDR1 SGHRS, CDR2 YFSETQ. Trimming took off 4 bases at V and 1 base at J, with 5 bases between the two ends. This CDR3 spans 12 amino acids. This clonotype was seen at least ten times. Its cognate antigen is unknown. Sequencing was carried out using blood, either unsorted or a sorted T cell fraction (not recorded which). J is TRBJ1-1 and V is TRBV5-1; D is uncertain. This TCR derives from a male donor with ankylosing spondylitis. CDR3 sequence (DNA): TGCGCCAGCAGCCGGCGGAACACTGAAGCTTTCTTT. Translating gives CASSRRNTEAFF. Looking up the rest from reference TRBV5-1 and TRBJ1-1 gives the full variable domain: KAGVTQTPRYLIKTRGQQVTLSCSPISGHRSVSWYQQTPGQGLQFLFEYFSETQRNKGNFPGRFSGRQFSNSRSEMNVSTLELGDSALYLCASSRRNTEAFFGQGTRLTVV.